The clone carrying this T cell receptor (beta chain) was picked up a small number of times. Antigen: not known. The data are from a study of blood T cells in healthy people across ages. Study-wide findings and caveats: Because sorting was not performed, PBMCs prevented conclusive naive versus antigen-experienced comparison.

CDR3 size: 15 residues. Germline V gene data show CDR1 as SGDLS and CDR2 as YYNGEE. V was pared by 0 bases and J by 4 bases, with 13 bases between. Together with a sample-barcoded 5' primer, a J-beta primer mix was included in a second PCR lasting about 6 to 11 cycles. Through a template-switch adaptor with 12 random nucleotides, each cDNA molecule received a tag. One entry per CDR3 protein results from TCRdb running MiXCR on the 5' RACE reads. Here the sample spans over 500,000 distinct CDR3 sequences, roughly a quarter being singletons. Isolation per sample recovered at least 7 million PBMCs. The sample also formed part of further work on T cells of mothers and their children.

The material sequenced was blood. The source of this sequence is a boy between 2 and 10 years old in good health. This chain connects TRBV9 to TRBJ2-5; weak D call: TRBD2 (6 bases). CDR3 residues: CASSVGGGFGETQYF. In DNA, the CDR3 is TGTGCCAGCAGCGTAGGAGGAGGGTTCGGAGAGACCCAGTACTTC. Drawing the rest from reference TRBV9 and TRBJ2-5, the complete variable domain is DSGVTQTPKHLITATGQRVTLRCSPRSGDLSVYWYQQSLDQGLQFLIQYYNGEERAKGNILERFSAQQFPDLHSELNLSSLELGDSALYFCASSVGGGFGETQYFGPGTRLLVL.